These 27 T cell receptor beta chains came from one sample sequenced in a study of glioma-infiltrating T cells after dendritic cell vaccination. TCRdb's table, derived via immunoSEQ multiplex PCR, lists solely in-frame clones and lacks some. The sample carries approximately 50,000 clones, around 89% recorded once. Time point of the sample: after dendritic cell vaccination, including at tumor progression/relapse. This specimen consisted of blood, obtained after dendritic cell vaccination. The source of these receptors is a human donor with glioblastoma.

J is TRBJ2-7 and V is TRBV5-1; a possible D gene is TRBD2 (5 bases). CDR3 length: 14 residues. Germline CDR1 and CDR2: SGHRS and YFSETQ. The V end lost 0 bases, the J end lost 3 bases, and 10 bases lay between the germline ends. The CDR3 loop is CASSLDGMGYEQYF. CDR3 nucleotide sequence: TGCGCCAGCAGCTTGGACGGGATGGGCTACGAGCAGTACTTC.

This chain uses TRBV13 with TRBJ1-1, with a weak D call TRBD1 (6 bases). The CDR3 is 17 residues long. The ends were cut back, 5 bases at V and 6 bases at J, with 25 bases in the middle. Germline V gene lookup returns CDR1 PRHDT and CDR2 FYEKMQ (reference sequence). The CDR3 DNA is TGTGCCAGCAGCCTACTGCGGGGGGCGGGATCTGGCCCTGAAGCTTTCTTT. Protein sequence: CASSLLRGAGSGPEAFF. The full variable domain, in which reference TRBV13 and TRBJ1-1 provide the parts outside the CDR3, is AAGVIQSPRHLIKEKRETATLKCYPIPRHDTVYWYQQGPGQDPQFLISFYEKMQSDKGSIPDRFSAQQFSDYHSELNMSSLELGDSALYFCASSLLRGAGSGPEAFFGQGTRLTVV.

V usage is TRBV6-1 and J usage is TRBJ1-5; D is uncertain. This CDR3 has 14 amino acids. CDR1 MNHNS and CDR2 SASEGT come from the germline V gene. Trimming removed 6 bases from V and 2 bases from J, with 11 bases in between. The CDR3 reads CASRDGLGNQPQHF. The CDR3 bases are TGTGCCAGCAGGGACGGACTGGGCAATCAGCCCCAGCATTTT.

The rearrangement joins TRBV28 to TRBJ2-1; D call uncertain. Between the trimmed V and J ends, which lost 3 bases and 7 bases, there was a span of 7 bases. Germline loops: CDR1 MDHEN, CDR2 SYDVKM. This CDR3 has 12 amino acids. CDR3 region: CASSFSSNEQFF. DNA of the CDR3: TGTGCCAGCAGTTTTTCTTCGAATGAGCAGTTCTTC. The whole variable domain, filled in from reference TRBV28 and TRBJ2-1, reads DVKVTQSSRYLVKRTGEKVFLECVQDMDHENMFWYRQDPGLGLRLIYFSYDVKMKEKGDIPEGYSVSREKKERFSLILESASTNQTSMYLCASSFSSNEQFFGPGTRLTVL.

This clone was found once. The genes are TRBV5-4 and TRBJ1-1, with 7 nucleotides matching TRBD1. V shed 3 bases and J 9 bases; nucleotides not matched to a gene: 8. This CDR3 is 13 amino acids long. Looked up from germline, CDR1 is SGHNT and CDR2 is YYREEE (reference sequence). CDR3 protein: CASSSDRADQAFF. CDR3 sequence (DNA): TGTGCCAGCAGCTCCGACAGGGCGGATCAAGCTTTCTTT. Full variable domain (rest looked up from reference TRBV5-4 and TRBJ1-1): ETGVTQSPTHLIKTRGQQVTLRCSSQSGHNTVSWYQQALGQGPQFIFQYYREEENGRGNFPPRFSGLQFPNYSSELNVNALELDDSALYLCASSSDRADQAFFGQGTRLTVV.

The genes are TRBV28 and TRBJ2-1, with 11 bases that match TRBD2. V was pared by 6 bases and J by 3 bases, with 13 bases of the junction left unmatched. Germline CDR1 reads MDHEN; CDR2 reads SYDVKM. CDR3 length equals 18 residues. The CDR3 loop reads CASRPSTLAGVVYNEQFF. In DNA form, the CDR3 reads TGTGCCAGCAGGCCGAGTACACTAGCGGGAGTGGTCTACAATGAGCAGTTCTTC.

The V gene is TRBV10-3, the J gene TRBJ1-5; D remains ambiguous. The germline V and J ends were trimmed by 11 bases and 3 bases, with 14 bases remaining between them. The CDR3 has 13 amino acids. Germline loops: CDR1 ENHRY, CDR2 SYGVKD. The CDR3 sequence: CAAGGGNNQPQHF. As DNA, the CDR3 is TGTGCCGCCGGCGGCGGAAACAATCAGCCCCAGCATTTT.

The rearrangement uses TRBV28 and TRBJ2-7; 7 positions agree with TRBD1. The CDR3 length is 17 residues. Germline V gene sequence: CDR1 MDHEN, CDR2 SYDVKM. The ends lost 2 bases at V and 0 bases at J; junction bases unmatched: 10. CDR3 bases: TGTGCCAGCAGTTTACCCCTCACAGGGGTTCGCTCCTACGAGCAGTACTTC. Residues: CASSLPLTGVRSYEQYF.

This clone was counted only a few times. The gene calls are TRBV6-1 and TRBJ2-2; TRBD1 agrees at 8 bases. J lost 0 bases, V lost 4 bases, and 4 bases had no gene match. Germline assignment: CDR1 MNHNS and CDR2 SASEGT. There are 16 residues in the CDR3. The CDR3 sequence: CASSARTGTNTGELFF. DNA of the CDR3: TGTGCCAGCAGTGCCCGGACAGGGACGAACACCGGGGAGCTGTTTTTT.

The V call is TRBV7-9, the J call TRBJ2-3; 7 bases line up with TRBD1. Germline CDR1 is SEHNR and CDR2 is FQNEAQ (reference sequence). This CDR3 contains 15 residues. V gave up 5 bases and J gave up 1 base; unmatched junction bases: 6. CDR3 sequence: CASSPRQGRTDTQYF. CDR3 sequence (DNA): TGTGCCAGCAGCCCTCGACAGGGACGCACAGATACGCAGTATTTT.

The chain couples TRBV27 to TRBJ2-7, with a weak D call TRBD2 (6 bases). The germline CDR1 and CDR2 sequences are MNHEY and SMNVEV (reference sequence). Trimming pared 0 bases from V and 1 base from J, leaving 10 bases between. This CDR3 is built from 15 residues. CDR3 amino acids: CASSLSGDFSYEQYF. The CDR3 DNA follows: TGTGCCAGCAGTTTATCTGGGGACTTTTCCTACGAGCAGTACTTC.

The V call is TRBV29-1, the J call TRBJ2-1; D gene uncertain. V was trimmed by 1 base and J by 5 bases, leaving 12 bases between them. In germline, CDR1 is SQVTM, CDR2 ANQGSEA. CDR3 length: 14 residues. CDR3 bases: TGCAGCGTTGAAGGGTTTAACAGAAACAATGAGCAGTTCTTC. Its protein product is CSVEGFNRNNEQFF.

The V call is TRBV7-3, the J call TRBJ1-2; TRBD1 agrees at 7 bases. The J segment lost 8 bases and the V segment lost 2 bases, leaving 11 bases of the junction unmatched. The CDR3 covers 15 residues. CDR1 is SGHTA and CDR2 is FQGTGA in the germline V gene. CDR3 bases: TGTGCCAGCAGCTTATCCGACAGGGCGCTTGGGGGCTACACCTTC. It codes for CASSLSDRALGGYTF.

The rearrangement joins TRBV10-3 to TRBJ2-7, with 7 bases lining up with TRBD1. CDR3 length: 13 residues. Germline trimming cut 7 bases from V and 7 bases from J; bases unmatched to any gene: 10. In germline, CDR1 is ENHRY, CDR2 SYGVKD. The CDR3 loop reads CAITKEVRGEQYF. The DNA for the CDR3 is TGTGCCATCACAAAGGAGGTCAGGGGGGAGCAGTACTTC.

V gene TRBV29-1 combines with J gene TRBJ1-1, with D perhaps matching TRBD1 (6 bases). V was pared by 4 bases and J by 3 bases, with 12 bases between. CDR1 is SQVTM, CDR2 ANQGSEA, per germline. The CDR3 contains 13 residues. The CDR3 spells CSVGYRDDTEAFF. The CDR3 DNA reads TGCAGCGTTGGCTACAGGGACGACACTGAAGCTTTCTTT.

V usage is TRBV28 and J usage is TRBJ2-1; D perhaps matches TRBD2 (6 bases). The CDR3 extends over 15 amino acids. The germline CDR1 and CDR2 sequences are MDHEN and SYDVKM. Trimming shortened V by 2 bases and J by 8 bases, and 16 bases separated the two germline ends. The CDR3 DNA is TGTGCCAGCAGTTTACCGGGAGTAAGTTTCTATGAGCAGTTCTTC. Translation gives CASSLPGVSFYEQFF. The full variable domain, completed using reference TRBV28 and TRBJ2-1, is DVKVTQSSRYLVKRTGEKVFLECVQDMDHENMFWYRQDPGLGLRLIYFSYDVKMKEKGDIPEGYSVSREKKERFSLILESASTNQTSMYLCASSLPGVSFYEQFFGPGTRLTVL.

CDR3 amino acids: CASSLWTGEIREAFF. The CDR3 DNA follows: TGTGCCAGCAGTTTATGGACAGGGGAAATACGGGAAGCTTTCTTT. This chain links TRBV28 with TRBJ1-1; TRBD1 matches 8 bases. V trimming: 0 bases; J trimming: 8 bases; junction bases outside the gene matches: 8. Germline CDR1 and CDR2: MDHEN and SYDVKM. There are 15 residues in the CDR3.

The V call is TRBV4-1, the J call TRBJ1-2; TRBD1 matches 9 bases. CDR3 length: 21 amino acids. Germline trimming cut 2 bases from V and 3 bases from J; bases unmatched to any gene: 22. The V gene's germline CDR1 is MGHRA and CDR2 YSYEKL. CDR3 amino acids: CASSQTGLPGQGRNRDYGYTF. In DNA form, the CDR3 reads TGCGCCAGCAGCCAAACTGGGCTGCCGGGACAGGGTCGGAATCGGGACTATGGCTACACCTTC.

The rearrangement joins TRBV19 to TRBJ1-3; TRBD1 agrees at 9 bases. The CDR3 consists of 14 residues. V gave up 8 bases and J gave up 5 bases; unmatched junction bases: 7. Germline V lookup: CDR1 LNHDA, CDR2 SQIVND (reference sequence). CDR3 coding DNA: TGTGCCAGTCGTAGCACAGGGGGCCGAAACACCATATATTTT. It specifies CASRSTGGRNTIYF.

The J gene is TRBJ2-1, the V gene TRBV2; TRBD2 aligns across 10 bases. Losses at the gene ends were 7 bases for V and 5 bases for J; bases not matched to a gene: 14. The CDR3 sequence is 17 residues long. Germline lookup yields CDR1 SNHLY and CDR2 FYNNEI. CDR3 amino acids: CASKLAGHQLGDNEQFF. The CDR3 nucleotides are TGTGCCAGCAAACTAGCGGGACACCAATTAGGGGACAATGAGCAGTTCTTC.

Only a few counts were recorded for this clone. The chain is built from TRBV9 and TRBJ2-3; 9 bases fit TRBD2. Germline V gene lookup returns CDR1 SGDLS and CDR2 YYNGEE. The trim removed 4 bases at V and 3 bases at J, leaving 12 bases unmatched. This CDR3 comprises 17 residues. The CDR3 reads CASSRGPSSGKTDTQYF. For the CDR3, the DNA is TGTGCCAGCAGCCGCGGCCCCTCTAGCGGGAAGACAGATACGCAGTATTTT.

The rearrangement uses TRBV9 and TRBJ2-3; 7 positions match TRBD2. V trimming: 0 bases; J trimming: 2 bases; junction bases outside the gene matches: 15. The CDR3 consists of 19 residues. Germline CDR1 SGDLS, CDR2 YYNGEE. CDR3 nucleotides: TGTGCCAGCAGCGTAGGGGGGGGGTTTGCAGACCAGCACACAGATACGCAGTATTTT. Amino acids: CASSVGGGFADQHTDTQYF.

The V and J genes are TRBV19 and TRBJ1-1, with D tentatively TRBD1 (5 bases). Germline loops: CDR1 LNHDA, CDR2 SQIVND (reference sequence). This CDR3 spans 14 amino acids. Trimming removed 5 bases at V and 10 bases at J, with 20 bases between. The CDR3 sequence is CASSSSGGGWLAFF. The CDR3 DNA sequence: TGTGCCAGTAGTTCCTCGGGCGGGGGTTGGCTAGCTTTCTTT.

The V call is TRBV7-6, the J call TRBJ2-5; D perhaps matches TRBD2 (5 bases). The CDR3 has 12 amino acids. Trimming stripped 4 bases from V and 4 bases from J, with 7 bases between. Per the germline V gene, CDR1 is SGHVS and CDR2 is FNYEAQ. CDR3 in DNA: TGTGCCAGCAGCTGGGCGGGAGAGACCCAGTACTTC. Translated, it gives CASSWAGETQYF.

The V and J genes are TRBV5-1 and TRBJ1-5, with D uncertain. The V and J ends lost 4 bases and 2 bases respectively, with 10 bases between them. Germline lookup yields CDR1 SGHRS and CDR2 YFSETQ. This CDR3 is built from 14 residues. The CDR3 region is CASSPGGGNQPQHF. The CDR3, as DNA: TGCGCCAGCAGCCCGGGCGGGGGCAATCAGCCCCAGCATTTT.

The V and J genes are TRBV2 and TRBJ1-4; D perhaps matches TRBD1 (6 bases). V shed 3 bases and J shed 7 bases, with 15 bases lying between them. CDR1 is SNHLY, CDR2 FYNNEI, per germline. The CDR3 has 15 amino acids. CDR3 nucleotides: TGTGCCAGCAGTGATCGGGGGGGCGCTGGTGAAAAACTGTTTTTT. It translates to CASSDRGGAGEKLFF. Together with reference TRBV2 and TRBJ1-4, the CDR3 gives the full variable domain: EPEVTQTPSHQVTQMGQEVILRCVPISNHLYFYWYRQILGQKVEFLVSFYNNEISEKSEIFDDQFSVERPDGSNFTLKIRSTKLEDSAMYFCASSDRGGAGEKLFFGSGTQLSVL.

This chain uses TRBV7-9 with TRBJ1-2; D uncertain. Trimming pared 0 bases from V and 7 bases from J, leaving 18 bases between. The CDR3 covers 16 residues. In germline, CDR1 is SEHNR, CDR2 FQNEAQ (reference sequence). The CDR3 nucleotides are TGTGCCAGCAGCTTAGCTTTGGGCAGCCGAGAGTCTGGCTACACCTTC. Amino acid sequence: CASSLALGSRESGYTF.